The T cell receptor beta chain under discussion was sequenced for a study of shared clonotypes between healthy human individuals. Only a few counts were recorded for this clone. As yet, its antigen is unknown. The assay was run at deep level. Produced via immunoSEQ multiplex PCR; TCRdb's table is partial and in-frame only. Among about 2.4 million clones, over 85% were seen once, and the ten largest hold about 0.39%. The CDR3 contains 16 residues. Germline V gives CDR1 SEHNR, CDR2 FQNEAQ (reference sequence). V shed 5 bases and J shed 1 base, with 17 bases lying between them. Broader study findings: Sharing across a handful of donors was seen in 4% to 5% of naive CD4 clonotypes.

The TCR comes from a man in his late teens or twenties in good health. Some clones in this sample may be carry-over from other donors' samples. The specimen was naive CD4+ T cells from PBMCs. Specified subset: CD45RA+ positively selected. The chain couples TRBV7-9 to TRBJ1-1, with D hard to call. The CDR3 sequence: CASSPSFVGANTEAFF. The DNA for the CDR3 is TGTGCCAGCAGCCCGAGCTTTGTTGGAGCGAACACTGAAGCTTTCTTT.